The 20 T cell receptor beta chains below were found in one sample sequenced in a study of monozygotic twins with inflammatory bowel disease. TCRdb reprocessed the 5' RACE reads; each CDR3 protein has one entry and no DNA is given. The sample has roughly 140,000 distinct CDR3 sequences. Material for sequencing was blood. The receptors derive from a human donor with ulcerative colitis or Crohn's disease, or a healthy co-twin of an affected twin (not recorded which).

CDR3 sequence: CASSLGTEDYEQYF. This sequence joins TRBV5-6 and TRBJ2-7; TCRdb lists TRBD1, though no DNA is available to test this call. The CDR3 sequence is 14 residues long. The germline gives CDR1 SGHDT, CDR2 YYEEEE.

The V gene is TRBV28, the J gene TRBJ2-3; TCRdb reports TRBD1, a call that lacks DNA to check it against. The CDR3 totals 15 residues. CDR1 and CDR2 (germline): MDHEN, SYDVKM. This CDR3 reads CASRSVGTGDRTQYF.

J is TRBJ2-2 and V is TRBV24-1; the D call from TCRdb, TRBD1, cannot be confirmed without DNA. CDR1 KGHDR and CDR2 SFDVKD come from the germline V gene. The CDR3 runs 16 residues. The CDR3 sequence is CATSDPGQGNTGELFF.

The chain recombines TRBV5-1 with TRBJ2-1; the TRBD1 assignment by TCRdb is unverifiable without DNA. Germline V gene data show CDR1 as SGHRS and CDR2 as YFSETQ. The CDR3 length is 11 residues. CDR3 in amino acids: CASSLGRDEFF.

The chain employs TRBV5-1 and TRBJ2-1; TCRdb's D call of TRBD1 is untestable without DNA. The CDR3 spans 16 residues. Looked up from germline, CDR1 is SGHRS and CDR2 is YFSETQ. The CDR3 reads CASTQMGSLSIHEQFF.

The V gene is TRBV18, the J gene TRBJ2-7; TCRdb's assignment of TRBD2 cannot be checked, as there is no DNA. CDR3 size: 14 residues. Germline lookup yields CDR1 KGHSH and CDR2 LQKENI. This chain's CDR3 is CASSPGTANYEQYF.

CDR3 sequence reads: CASSLGWGQGHEQYF. The chain couples TRBV5-5 to TRBJ2-7; TCRdb's D call, TRBD1, is unchecked because there is no DNA. Germline CDR1 SGHKS, CDR2 YYEKEE (reference sequence). There are 15 residues in the CDR3.

The chain recombines TRBV28 with TRBJ1-4; TCRdb selects TRBD1, and the lack of DNA leaves this call unchecked. Looked up from germline, CDR1 is MDHEN and CDR2 is SYDVKM. The length of the CDR3 is 13 residues. This CDR3 is CATSQGENEKLFF.

V and J are TRBV20-1 and TRBJ1-5; TCRdb selects TRBD1, and the lack of DNA leaves this call unchecked. The CDR3 covers 19 residues. Germline CDR1 and CDR2: DFQATT and SNEGSKA (reference sequence). CDR3 loop: CSAASGLRTLRYSNQPQHF.

CDR3 region: CASSYSGGDTQYF. The chain uses TRBV6-5 and TRBJ2-3. Germline V gene sequence: CDR1 MNHEY, CDR2 SVGAGI. CDR3 length: 13 residues.

The rearrangement joins TRBV4-3 to TRBJ1-4; absent DNA, TCRdb's TRBD1 call cannot be checked. Per germline, CDR1 LGHNA and CDR2 YSLEER. This CDR3 contains 16 residues. CDR3 protein: CASRHRVGAANEKLFF.

The gene calls are TRBV19 and TRBJ1-6; TCRdb's D call, TRBD1, is unchecked because there is no DNA. Germline CDR1 is LNHDA and CDR2 is SQIVND (reference sequence). CDR3 length: 14 residues. The CDR3 spells CASSPDRSDSPLHF.

This chain links TRBV27 with TRBJ1-1; checking the TCRdb D call of TRBD1 is not possible without DNA. CDR3 length: 16 residues. Germline CDR1 is MNHEY and CDR2 is SMNVEV (reference sequence). The CDR3: CASSPPGTGANTEAFF.

V usage is TRBV28 and J usage is TRBJ1-5; the D gene TCRdb calls, TRBD1, cannot be checked with no DNA. The CDR3 is made up of 14 amino acids. From germline, CDR1 is MDHEN and CDR2 SYDVKM. The CDR3 here is CASSRDLSNQPQHF.

The chain has TRBV20-1 and TRBJ2-3; the TRBD1 assignment by TCRdb is unverifiable without DNA. Germline-derived CDR1 and CDR2 are DFQATT and SNEGSKA (reference sequence). There are 15 residues in the CDR3. The CDR3 reads CSASPGDDFTDTQYF.

The chain is built from TRBV18 and TRBJ1-1. The CDR3 is 14 amino acids. CDR1 KGHSH and CDR2 LQKENI come from the germline V gene. The chain's CDR3 is CASSPPSHGTEAFF.

This chain links TRBV6-5 with TRBJ1-4. The CDR3 runs to 17 residues. Germline CDR1 reads MNHEY; CDR2 reads SVGAGI. The CDR3 sequence is CASSYSPAGRMNEKLFF.

The gene calls are TRBV5-1 and TRBJ2-7; TCRdb's assignment of TRBD1 cannot be checked, as there is no DNA. Germline V gene data show CDR1 as SGHRS and CDR2 as YFSETQ. The CDR3 spans 13 residues. CDR3 region: CASSFQGAYEQYF.

The V call is TRBV9, the J call TRBJ2-7. The CDR3 runs to 13 residues. Per germline, CDR1 SGDLS and CDR2 YYNGEE. The CDR3 reads CASSLDTSSEQYF.

CDR3 sequence: CASSSQRNQPQHF. This chain connects TRBV11-1 to TRBJ1-5. CDR3 size: 13 residues. CDR1 is SGHAT and CDR2 is FQDESV in the germline V gene (reference sequence).